Listed below are T cell receptor beta chains from one sample, sequenced in a study of blood T cell repertoires in COVID-19. TCRdb's copy holds only in-frame clones and misses some; the assay was immunoSEQ multiplex PCR. The table shows 150,000 to 200,000 clones, with over 75% occurring only once. Input material: peripheral blood. The receptors stem from a middle-aged man with acute or convalescent COVID-19. The CDR3 runs from the conserved cysteine through the conserved F or W. Each record gives: J gene, V gene, D gene, clone size, CDR3 protein, CDR3 DNA. The D gene is left open where the match is weak. Size values are once, few and many counts, or a class for expanded clones, and some rows have none.

j_call: TRBJ1-2
v_call: TRBV20-1
d_call: .
clone_size: .
cdr3_aa: CSASTPGYGYTF
cdr3_nt: TGCAGTGCTAGTACCCCCGGGTATGGCTACACCTTC

j_call: TRBJ2-1
v_call: TRBV6-6
d_call: TRBD1
clone_size: .
cdr3_aa: CASSRQGTAHNEQFF
cdr3_nt: TGTGCCAGCAGTCGACAGGGAACCGCACACAATGAGCAGTTCTTC

j_call: TRBJ1-6
v_call: TRBV7-2
d_call: TRBD1
clone_size: .
cdr3_aa: CASSSQTGGNSPLHF
cdr3_nt: TGTGCCAGCAGCTCCCAGACAGGGGGCAATTCACCCCTCCACTTT

j_call: TRBJ2-6
v_call: TRBV3-1/TRBV3-2
d_call: .
clone_size: once
cdr3_aa: CASSQESGVGANVLTF
cdr3_nt: TGTGCCAGCAGCCAAGAATCGGGTGTCGGGGCCAACGTCCTGACTTTC

j_call: TRBJ1-6
v_call: TRBV7-9
d_call: .
clone_size: .
cdr3_aa: CASSKAGVPNSPLHF
cdr3_nt: TGTGCCAGCAGTAAAGCAGGGGTTCCCAATTCACCCCTCCACTTT

j_call: TRBJ2-7
v_call: TRBV5-1
d_call: TRBD1
clone_size: .
cdr3_aa: CASSQRDRGEQYF
cdr3_nt: TGCGCCAGCAGCCAGAGGGACAGGGGCGAGCAGTACTTC

j_call: TRBJ2-1
v_call: TRBV4-3
d_call: TRBD2
clone_size: .
cdr3_aa: CASSQAWASGGSYNEQFF
cdr3_nt: TGCGCCAGCAGCCAAGCTTGGGCTAGCGGGGGGTCCTACAATGAGCAGTTCTTC

j_call: TRBJ1-5
v_call: TRBV5-1
d_call: .
clone_size: .
cdr3_aa: CASSLDGDTSQPQHF
cdr3_nt: TGCGCCAGCAGCTTGGACGGAGATACTAGTCAGCCCCAGCATTTT

j_call: TRBJ1-2
v_call: TRBV7-9
d_call: TRBD1
clone_size: .
cdr3_aa: CASSADRGLSGYTF
cdr3_nt: TGTGCCAGCAGCGCGGACAGGGGGCTGTCTGGCTACACCTTC

j_call: TRBJ2-3
v_call: TRBV18
d_call: .
clone_size: once
cdr3_aa: CASSSSVTDTQYF
cdr3_nt: TGTGCCAGCTCATCGTCGGTCACAGATACGCAGTATTTT

j_call: TRBJ1-3
v_call: TRBV4-2
d_call: TRBD1
clone_size: .
cdr3_aa: CASSQEDATGTGNTIYF
cdr3_nt: TGTGCCAGCAGCCAAGAGGATGCGACAGGGACTGGAAACACCATATATTTT

j_call: TRBJ2-3
v_call: TRBV9
d_call: TRBD1
clone_size: .
cdr3_aa: CASSGSGTGGGTDTQYF
cdr3_nt: TGTGCCAGCTCTGGGTCTGGGACAGGGGGAGGCACAGATACGCAGTATTTT

j_call: TRBJ2-4
v_call: TRBV5-1
d_call: TRBD2
clone_size: .
cdr3_aa: CASSLGSGSDIQYF
cdr3_nt: TGCGCCAGCAGCTTGGGTAGCGGGAGTGACATTCAGTACTTC

j_call: TRBJ1-2
v_call: TRBV30
d_call: TRBD1
clone_size: .
cdr3_aa: CAWSPGTGSGYTF
cdr3_nt: TGTGCCTGGAGTCCCGGGACAGGGTCTGGCTACACCTTC

j_call: TRBJ1-1
v_call: TRBV4-3
d_call: .
clone_size: .
cdr3_aa: CASSQEVWAGNTEAFF
cdr3_nt: TGCGCCAGCAGCCAAGAAGTGTGGGCGGGGAACACTGAAGCTTTCTTT

j_call: TRBJ1-4
v_call: TRBV28
d_call: TRBD1
clone_size: few
cdr3_aa: CASRPGTGGEKLFF
cdr3_nt: TGTGCCAGCAGACCCGGAACAGGGGGTGAAAAACTGTTTTTT

j_call: TRBJ2-5
v_call: TRBV5-1
d_call: TRBD2
clone_size: .
cdr3_aa: CASSFLPSGGLQETQYF
cdr3_nt: TGCGCCAGCAGCTTTTTACCTAGCGGGGGTCTTCAAGAGACCCAGTACTTC

j_call: TRBJ1-2
v_call: TRBV28
d_call: .
clone_size: .
cdr3_aa: CASRTDPIMGYTF
cdr3_nt: TGTGCCAGCAGGACAGACCCTATAATGGGCTACACCTTC

j_call: TRBJ1-1
v_call: TRBV18
d_call: TRBD1
clone_size: .
cdr3_aa: CASSPYNRGLNTEAFF
cdr3_nt: TGTGCCAGCTCACCATACAACAGGGGCTTAAACACTGAAGCTTTCTTT

j_call: TRBJ1-1
v_call: TRBV29-1
d_call: TRBD1
clone_size: .
cdr3_aa: CSVEGQGNTEAFF
cdr3_nt: TGCAGCGTTGAAGGACAGGGGAACACTGAAGCTTTCTTT

j_call: TRBJ2-2
v_call: TRBV7-9
d_call: TRBD2
clone_size: .
cdr3_aa: CASSSLRGRGANTGELFF
cdr3_nt: TGTGCCAGCAGCTCCCTTCGCGGGCGGGGGGCGAACACCGGGGAGCTGTTTTTT

j_call: TRBJ1-2
v_call: TRBV29-1
d_call: TRBD1
clone_size: .
cdr3_aa: CSVATGDYGYTF
cdr3_nt: TGCAGCGTGGCAACAGGGGACTATGGCTACACCTTC

j_call: TRBJ2-5
v_call: TRBV27
d_call: TRBD1
clone_size: .
cdr3_aa: CASSLLQGTGQETQYF
cdr3_nt: TGTGCCAGCAGCTTGCTGCAGGGGACAGGACAAGAGACCCAGTACTTC

j_call: TRBJ1-1
v_call: TRBV19
d_call: TRBD1
clone_size: once
cdr3_aa: CASRRQGDTEAFF
cdr3_nt: TGTGCCAGTAGGAGACAGGGAGACACTGAAGCTTTCTTT

j_call: TRBJ1-2
v_call: TRBV3-1/TRBV3-2
d_call: .
clone_size: .
cdr3_aa: CASSGRGWGGDGYTF
cdr3_nt: TGTGCCAGCAGCGGCAGGGGTTGGGGGGGCGATGGCTACACCTTC

j_call: TRBJ2-2
v_call: TRBV2
d_call: .
clone_size: .
cdr3_aa: CASSDAQYNTGELFF
cdr3_nt: TGTGCCAGCAGTGACGCACAATACAACACCGGGGAGCTGTTTTTT

j_call: TRBJ2-1
v_call: TRBV6-5
d_call: TRBD2
clone_size: .
cdr3_aa: CASRSLAGEGEQFF
cdr3_nt: TGTGCCAGCAGGAGTCTAGCGGGAGAAGGCGAGCAGTTCTTC

j_call: TRBJ1-4
v_call: TRBV7-2
d_call: TRBD1
clone_size: .
cdr3_aa: CASRPPGQKNEKLFF
cdr3_nt: TGTGCCAGCAGACCGCCGGGACAGAAGAATGAAAAACTGTTTTTT

j_call: TRBJ1-2
v_call: TRBV6-5
d_call: .
clone_size: few
cdr3_aa: CASSYSGGAQGYTF
cdr3_nt: TGTGCCAGCAGTTACTCTGGGGGGGCGCAGGGCTACACCTTC

j_call: TRBJ1-1
v_call: TRBV4-1
d_call: .
clone_size: .
cdr3_aa: CASSQVGVARKSDTEAFF
cdr3_nt: TGCGCCAGCAGCCAAGTAGGGGTCGCCCGGAAGAGTGACACTGAAGCTTTCTTT

j_call: TRBJ2-7
v_call: TRBV7-9
d_call: TRBD2
clone_size: .
cdr3_aa: CASSLGGGQYEQYF
cdr3_nt: TGTGCCAGCAGCTTAGGCGGGGGGCAATACGAGCAGTACTTC

j_call: TRBJ2-2
v_call: TRBV6-5
d_call: .
clone_size: .
cdr3_aa: CASSSLYNTGELFF
cdr3_nt: TGTGCCAGCAGCTCTTTATATAACACCGGGGAGCTGTTTTTT

j_call: TRBJ1-3
v_call: TRBV10-2
d_call: TRBD1
clone_size: .
cdr3_aa: CASSETGGTGNTIYF
cdr3_nt: TGCGCCAGCAGTGAGACAGGGGGCACTGGAAACACCATATATTTT

j_call: TRBJ2-1
v_call: TRBV28
d_call: TRBD2
clone_size: .
cdr3_aa: CASRPAGGNNEQFF
cdr3_nt: TGTGCCAGCAGACCAGCGGGGGGGAACAATGAGCAGTTCTTC

j_call: TRBJ1-5
v_call: TRBV7-8
d_call: TRBD1
clone_size: .
cdr3_aa: CASSKDRAKGNQPQHF
cdr3_nt: TGTGCCAGCAGCAAGGACAGGGCAAAGGGCAATCAGCCCCAGCATTTT

j_call: TRBJ1-5
v_call: TRBV19
d_call: .
clone_size: .
cdr3_aa: CASRRGDQPQHF
cdr3_nt: TGTGCCAGTAGGCGGGGGGATCAGCCCCAGCATTTT

j_call: TRBJ2-7
v_call: TRBV27
d_call: TRBD2
clone_size: .
cdr3_aa: CASSPRGLAGERYEQYF
cdr3_nt: TGTGCCAGCAGTCCCCGGGGACTAGCGGGAGAACGCTACGAGCAGTACTTC

j_call: TRBJ2-1
v_call: TRBV28
d_call: .
clone_size: .
cdr3_aa: CASSLPQQGGNEQFF
cdr3_nt: TGTGCCAGCAGTTTACCTCAACAGGGGGGGAATGAGCAGTTCTTC

j_call: TRBJ1-5
v_call: TRBV7-2
d_call: .
clone_size: .
cdr3_aa: CASRRTPAKGQPQHF
cdr3_nt: TGTGCCAGCAGACGGACACCAGCAAAAGGTCAGCCCCAGCATTTT

j_call: TRBJ1-5
v_call: TRBV28
d_call: TRBD1
clone_size: few
cdr3_aa: CASSPGQGSQPQHF
cdr3_nt: TGTGCCAGCAGCCCGGGACAGGGGAGTCAGCCCCAGCATTTT

j_call: TRBJ1-5
v_call: TRBV5-4
d_call: TRBD1
clone_size: .
cdr3_aa: CASSTGTDNQPQHF
cdr3_nt: TGTGCCAGCAGCACCGGGACAGACAATCAGCCCCAGCATTTT

j_call: TRBJ2-1
v_call: TRBV5-1
d_call: .
clone_size: .
cdr3_aa: CASSLIPSRISYNEQFF
cdr3_nt: TGCGCCAGCAGCTTGATCCCTAGCCGGATTTCCTACAATGAGCAGTTCTTC

j_call: TRBJ1-6
v_call: TRBV28
d_call: .
clone_size: .
cdr3_aa: CASKLSSYNSPLHF
cdr3_nt: TGTGCCAGCAAACTAAGCTCCTATAATTCACCCCTCCACTTT

j_call: TRBJ2-7
v_call: TRBV18
d_call: .
clone_size: once
cdr3_aa: CASSRMTGWETYEQYF
cdr3_nt: TGTGCCAGCTCACGGATGACGGGGTGGGAAACCTACGAGCAGTACTTC